The sequence of this TCR beta chain was determined in a study of cytomegalovirus exposure and HLA in healthy donors. Study overall: Out of several hundred genotyped donors, roughly 80% belonged to the Caucasian-associated ancestry cluster.

The PCR was carried out with 60 Vbeta primers and 13 Jbeta primers. The assay was immunoSEQ multiplex PCR, and TCRdb's table has in-frame clones only and misses some. The repertoire holds about 99,000 clones, roughly 78% seen once, with 1.5% to 2% in the top ten. Study results and caveats: The investigators catalogued 150 or so TCR beta chains as cytomegalovirus-associated. Specific recognition of CMV antigens was confirmed in vitro for a few chains (all CMV-associated). Accurate predictions that matched the HLA-A and HLA-B alleles of most subjects were reportedly made from TCR beta sequences.

Comment on this clone: What it recognizes is unknown.

This CDR3 contains 16 residues. The V segment lost 2 bases and the J segment 2 bases; nucleotides outside the gene matches: 8. Germline V gene lookup returns CDR1 KGHSH and CDR2 LQKENI. The receptor was derived from a woman aged 40 to 49 in good health and CMV-seronegative. Source material: PBMCs. The V and J genes are TRBV18 and TRBJ2-7, with 8 bases identical to TRBD1. CDR3 DNA sequence: TGTGCCAGCTCACCAAAGGACAGGGTAACCCCCTACGAGCAGTACTTC. This gives the protein CASSPKDRVTPYEQYF.